This T cell receptor beta chain comes out of a study of blood T cells in healthy people across ages. Background on the study: The template switching approach captured approximately one barcoded beta molecule for every two T cells.

Comments on this clonotype: Its antigen is unknown.

For the second PCR, which ran for 7 to 11 cycles, a sample-barcoded 5' primer and a J-beta primer mix were used. TCRdb re-called the 5' RACE reads through MiXCR, storing one row per CDR3 protein. The table records 1.5 million to 2 million distinct CDR3 sequences, about two fifths of them present only once. This CDR3 is built from 17 residues. Trimming removed 1 base from V and 0 bases from J, with 16 bases in between. Germline loops: CDR1 MGHRA, CDR2 YSYEKL. Findings of the study overall: The recorded TCR beta diversity per million T cells decreased in a roughly linear manner with age. Naive CD4+ cell counts and diversity both ran higher in long-lived than in aged donors. Any changes in expanded clonotypes were possibly confounded, as donor CMV status remained unknown.

This clonotype originated in a human donor in good health. The specimen sequenced was blood. The chain links TRBV4-1 to TRBJ2-7; the D gene is possibly TRBD1 (5 bases). The CDR3 sequence: CASSQVGDGHGSYEQYF. CDR3 sequence (DNA): TGCGCCAGCAGCCAAGTCGGAGACGGACACGGCTCCTACGAGCAGTACTTC.